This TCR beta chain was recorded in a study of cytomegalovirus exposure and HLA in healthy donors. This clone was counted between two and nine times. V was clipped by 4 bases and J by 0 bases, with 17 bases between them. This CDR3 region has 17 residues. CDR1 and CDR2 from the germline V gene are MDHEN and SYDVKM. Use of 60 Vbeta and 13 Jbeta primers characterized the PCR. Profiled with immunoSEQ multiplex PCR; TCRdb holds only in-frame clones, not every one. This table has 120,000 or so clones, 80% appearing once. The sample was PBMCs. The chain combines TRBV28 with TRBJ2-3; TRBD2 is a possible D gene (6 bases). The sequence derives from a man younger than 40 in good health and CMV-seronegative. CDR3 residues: CASSSGAGGLSTDTQYF. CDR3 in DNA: TGTGCCAGCAGTTCTGGGGCGGGCGGACTAAGCACAGATACGCAGTATTTT.